Listed below are T cell receptor beta chains from one sample, sequenced in a study of blood T cell repertoires in COVID-19. Sequenced by immunoSEQ multiplex PCR; TCRdb stores in-frame clones only, minus some. The table records roughly 200,000 clones, 80% to 85% of them present only once. The sequencing sample was made of peripheral blood. These TCRs come from a woman at least 80 years old with COVID-19, enrolled during active disease. The CDR3 runs from the conserved cysteine through the conserved F or W. The D gene is left open where the match is weak. Expanded clones are given a class, and other clones once, few, many or no size at all.

d_call	v_call	j_call	clone_size	cdr3_nt	cdr3_aa
NA	TRBV27	TRBJ2-4	NA	TGTGCCAGCAGTTCGATTTACAGGGTCAGGAAAAACATTCAGTACTTC	CASSSIYRVRKNIQYF
TRBD2	TRBV2	TRBJ2-1	NA	TGTGCCAGCACTTCTCGACTAGCGGAGATGTTTATTGAGCAGTTCTTC	CASTSRLAEMFIEQFF
NA	TRBV5-1	TRBJ1-1	NA	TGCGCCAGCAGCCTTACAGGGCACACTGAAGCTTTCTTT	CASSLTGHTEAFF
TRBD1	TRBV11-2	TRBJ1-2	NA	TGTGCCAGCAGCACATATGTGGGGACAGGGGGCGATGGCTACACCTTC	CASSTYVGTGGDGYTF
NA	TRBV5-1	TRBJ1-1	NA	TGCGCCAGCAGCTTGGTCCAGATGAACACTGAAGCTTTCTTT	CASSLVQMNTEAFF
NA	TRBV5-6	TRBJ1-6	NA	TGTGCCAGCAGCTTGACAGGGAAATATTCACCCCTCCACTTT	CASSLTGKYSPLHF
NA	TRBV12-3/TRBV12-4	TRBJ1-3	NA	TGTGCCAGCAGCCACAGCTCTGGAAACACCATATATTTT	CASSHSSGNTIYF
TRBD2	TRBV7-9	TRBJ2-5	NA	TGTGCCAGCAGCTTAGGGACTAGCGGGCCAGAGACCCAGTACTTC	CASSLGTSGPETQYF
NA	TRBV5-1	TRBJ1-1	NA	TGCGCCAGCAGCCTAGGGGGGAACACTGAAGCTTTCTTT	CASSLGGNTEAFF
NA	TRBV7-3	TRBJ1-4	NA	TGTGCCAGCAGCAAATTCGGGGGGTCCACTAATGAAAAACTGTTTTTT	CASSKFGGSTNEKLFF
NA	TRBV9	TRBJ2-1	NA	TGTGCCAGCAGCCCCGGCGGTGAGCAGTTCTTC	CASSPGGEQFF
TRBD1	TRBV28	TRBJ2-4	NA	TGTGCCAGCAGTGCGACAGGGGGCCATCCGGCCAAAAACATTCAGTACTTC	CASSATGGHPAKNIQYF
NA	TRBV29-1	TRBJ1-2	NA	TGCAGCTCCACTGCGGGGGGCGCGGACGGCTACACCTTC	CSSTAGGADGYTF
TRBD2	TRBV29-1	TRBJ2-5	NA	TGCAGCGTTGGCGGGGGACAAGAGACCCAGTACTTC	CSVGGGQETQYF
NA	TRBV27	TRBJ1-3	once	TGTGCCAGCAGTCCTCCCGGGGGAAACACCATATATTTT	CASSPPGGNTIYF
NA	TRBV2	TRBJ2-5	NA	TGTGCCAGCACCGTACTGGAGACCCAGTACTTC	CASTVLETQYF
NA	TRBV28	TRBJ1-1	NA	TGTGCCAGCAGTCCCCAACGTCCCCAGGGAGCTTTCTTT	CASSPQRPQGAFF